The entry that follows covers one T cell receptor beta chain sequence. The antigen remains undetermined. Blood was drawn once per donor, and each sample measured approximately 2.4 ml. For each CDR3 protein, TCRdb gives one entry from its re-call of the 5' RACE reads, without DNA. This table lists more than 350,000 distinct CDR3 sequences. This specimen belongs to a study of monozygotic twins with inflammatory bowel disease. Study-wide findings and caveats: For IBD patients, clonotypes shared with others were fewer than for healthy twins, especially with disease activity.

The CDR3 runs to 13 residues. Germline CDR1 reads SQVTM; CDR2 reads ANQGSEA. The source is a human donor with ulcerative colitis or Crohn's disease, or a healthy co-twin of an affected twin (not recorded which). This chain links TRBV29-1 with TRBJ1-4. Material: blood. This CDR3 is CSVLGRANEKLFF.